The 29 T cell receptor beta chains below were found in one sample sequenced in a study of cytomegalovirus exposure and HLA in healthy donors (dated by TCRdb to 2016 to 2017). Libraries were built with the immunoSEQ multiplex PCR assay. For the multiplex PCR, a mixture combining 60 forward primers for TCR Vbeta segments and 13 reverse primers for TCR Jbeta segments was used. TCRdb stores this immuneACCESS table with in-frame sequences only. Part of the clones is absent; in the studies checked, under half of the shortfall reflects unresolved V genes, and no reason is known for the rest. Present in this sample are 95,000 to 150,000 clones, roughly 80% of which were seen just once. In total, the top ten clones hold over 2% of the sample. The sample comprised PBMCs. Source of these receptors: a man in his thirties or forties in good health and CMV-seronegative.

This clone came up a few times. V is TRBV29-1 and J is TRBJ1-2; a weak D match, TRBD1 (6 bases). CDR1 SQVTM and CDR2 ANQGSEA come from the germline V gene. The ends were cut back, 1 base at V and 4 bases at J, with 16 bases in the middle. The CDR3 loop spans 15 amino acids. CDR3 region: CSVEGVGGGTYGYTF. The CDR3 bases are TGCAGCGTTGAAGGAGTAGGGGGAGGGACCTATGGCTACACCTTC.

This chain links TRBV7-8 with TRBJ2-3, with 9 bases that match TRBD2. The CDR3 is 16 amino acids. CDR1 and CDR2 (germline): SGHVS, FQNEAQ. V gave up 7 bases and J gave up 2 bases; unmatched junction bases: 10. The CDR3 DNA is TGTGCCAGCACTCCAGGGGCGGGGGGGGTCACAGATACGCAGTATTTT. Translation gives CASTPGAGGVTDTQYF.

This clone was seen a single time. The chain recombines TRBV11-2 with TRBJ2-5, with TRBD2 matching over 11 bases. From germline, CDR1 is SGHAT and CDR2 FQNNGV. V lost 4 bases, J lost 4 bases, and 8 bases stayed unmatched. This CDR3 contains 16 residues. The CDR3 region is CASSSIVAGGTETQYF. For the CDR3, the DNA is TGTGCCAGCAGCTCTATAGTAGCGGGGGGGACAGAGACCCAGTACTTC.

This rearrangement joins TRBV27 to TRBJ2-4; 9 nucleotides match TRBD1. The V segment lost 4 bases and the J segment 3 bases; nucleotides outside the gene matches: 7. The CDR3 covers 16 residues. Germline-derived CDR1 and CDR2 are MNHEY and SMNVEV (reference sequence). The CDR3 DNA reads TGTGCCAGCAGTTCGGGACAGGGAAGGAGCAAAAACATTCAGTACTTC. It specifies CASSSGQGRSKNIQYF.

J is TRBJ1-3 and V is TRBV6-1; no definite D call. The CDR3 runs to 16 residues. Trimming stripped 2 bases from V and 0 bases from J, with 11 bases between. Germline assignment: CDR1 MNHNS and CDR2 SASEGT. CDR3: CASSETTYPSGNTIYF. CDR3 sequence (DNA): TGTGCCAGCAGTGAAACTACCTACCCCTCTGGAAACACCATATATTTT.

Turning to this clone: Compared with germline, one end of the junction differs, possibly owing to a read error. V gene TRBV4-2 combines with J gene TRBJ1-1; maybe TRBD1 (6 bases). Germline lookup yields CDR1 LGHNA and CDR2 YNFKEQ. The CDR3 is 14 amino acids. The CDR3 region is CASSPRQVKTEAFF. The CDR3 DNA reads TGTGCCAGCAGTCCTAGACAGGTGAAGACTGAAGCTTTCTTT.

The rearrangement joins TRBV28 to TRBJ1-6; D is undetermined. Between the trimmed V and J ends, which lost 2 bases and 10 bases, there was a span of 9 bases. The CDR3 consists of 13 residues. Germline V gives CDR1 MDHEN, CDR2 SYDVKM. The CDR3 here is CASSLIEESPLHF. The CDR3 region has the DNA TGTGCCAGCAGTTTAATTGAGGAATCACCCCTCCACTTT.

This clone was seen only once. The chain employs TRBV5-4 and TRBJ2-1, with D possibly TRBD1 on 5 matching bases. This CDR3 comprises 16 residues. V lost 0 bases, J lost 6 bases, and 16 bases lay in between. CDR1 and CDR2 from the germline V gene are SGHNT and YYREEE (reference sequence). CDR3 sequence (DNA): TGTGCCAGCAGCTTGGAGGCGAACAGAAGGGGCAATGAGCAGTTCTTC. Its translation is CASSLEANRRGNEQFF.

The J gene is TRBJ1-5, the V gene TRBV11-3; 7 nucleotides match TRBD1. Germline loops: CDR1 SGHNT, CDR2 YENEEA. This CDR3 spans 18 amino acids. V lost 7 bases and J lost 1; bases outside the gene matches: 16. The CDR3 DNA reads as TGTGCCAGCACCGTAGACAGGGTAGGTTGTATAAGCAATCAGCCCCAGCATTTT. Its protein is CASTVDRVGCISNQPQHF.

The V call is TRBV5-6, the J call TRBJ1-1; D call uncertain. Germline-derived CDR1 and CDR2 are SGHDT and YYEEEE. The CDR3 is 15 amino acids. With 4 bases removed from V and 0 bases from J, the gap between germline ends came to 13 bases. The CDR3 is CASSPTPFLNTEAFF. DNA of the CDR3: TGTGCCAGCAGCCCGACACCATTCTTGAACACTGAAGCTTTCTTT.

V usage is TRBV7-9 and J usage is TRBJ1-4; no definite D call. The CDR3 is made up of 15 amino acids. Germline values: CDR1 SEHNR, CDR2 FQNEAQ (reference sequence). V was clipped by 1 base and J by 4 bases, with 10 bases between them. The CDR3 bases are TGTGCCAGCAGCTTAGGAAACGGGGTTAATGAAAAACTGTTTTTT. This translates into CASSLGNGVNEKLFF.

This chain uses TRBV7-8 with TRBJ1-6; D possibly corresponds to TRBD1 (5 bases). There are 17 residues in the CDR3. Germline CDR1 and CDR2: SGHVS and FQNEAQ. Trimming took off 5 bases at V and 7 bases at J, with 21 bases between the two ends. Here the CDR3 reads CASSPLGGEVWNSPLHF. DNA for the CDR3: TGTGCCAGCAGCCCCCTGGGGGGAGAGGTCTGGAATTCACCCCTCCACTTT.

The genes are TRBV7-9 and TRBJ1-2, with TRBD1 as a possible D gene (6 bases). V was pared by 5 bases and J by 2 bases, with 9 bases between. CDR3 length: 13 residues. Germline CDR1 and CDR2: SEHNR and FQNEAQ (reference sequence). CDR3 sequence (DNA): TGTGCCAGCAGCCACAGGGAGAACTATGGCTACACCTTC. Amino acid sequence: CASSHRENYGYTF.

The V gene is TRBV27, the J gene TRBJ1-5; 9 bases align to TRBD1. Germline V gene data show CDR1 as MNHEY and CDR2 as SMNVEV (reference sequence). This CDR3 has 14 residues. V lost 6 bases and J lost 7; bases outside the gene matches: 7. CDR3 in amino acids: CASRPQGARQPQHF. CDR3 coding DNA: TGTGCCAGCAGACCACAGGGGGCTCGACAGCCCCAGCATTTT.

The CDR3 loop reads CASSSDRRSTDTQYF. In DNA form, the CDR3 reads TGTGCCAGCAGCTCGGACAGGCGAAGCACAGATACGCAGTATTTT. V and J are TRBV7-9 and TRBJ2-3, with 7 bases fitting TRBD1. Germline CDR1 SEHNR, CDR2 FQNEAQ (reference sequence). The V segment lost 4 bases and the J segment 0 bases; nucleotides outside the gene matches: 4. The CDR3 loop spans 15 amino acids.

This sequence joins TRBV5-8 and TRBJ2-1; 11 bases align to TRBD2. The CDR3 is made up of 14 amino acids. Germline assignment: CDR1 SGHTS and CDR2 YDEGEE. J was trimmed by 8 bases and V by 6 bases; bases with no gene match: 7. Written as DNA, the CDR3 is TGTGCCAGCAAGACTAGCGGGGTGGAGGATGAGCAGTTCTTC. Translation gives CASKTSGVEDEQFF.

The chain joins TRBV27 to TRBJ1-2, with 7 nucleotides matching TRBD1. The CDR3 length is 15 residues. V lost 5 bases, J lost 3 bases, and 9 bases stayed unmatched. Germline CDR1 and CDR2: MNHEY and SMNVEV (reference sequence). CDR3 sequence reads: CASSPRTGGDYGYTF. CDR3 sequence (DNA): TGTGCCAGCAGTCCCCGGACAGGTGGGGACTATGGCTACACCTTC.

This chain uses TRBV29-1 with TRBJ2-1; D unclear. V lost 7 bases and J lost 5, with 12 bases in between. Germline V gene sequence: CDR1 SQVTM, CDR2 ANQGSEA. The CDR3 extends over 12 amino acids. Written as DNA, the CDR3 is TGCAGCGGAGGAAGCTATGACAATGAGCAGTTCTTC. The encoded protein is CSGGSYDNEQFF.

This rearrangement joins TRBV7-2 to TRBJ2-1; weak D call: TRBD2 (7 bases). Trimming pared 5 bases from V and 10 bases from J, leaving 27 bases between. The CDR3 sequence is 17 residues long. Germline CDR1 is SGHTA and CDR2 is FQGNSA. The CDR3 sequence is CASSAAAWRGPLGEQFF. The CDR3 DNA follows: TGTGCCAGCAGCGCCGCGGCCTGGCGGGGGCCCCTGGGGGAGCAGTTCTTC.

The CDR3 is CASSYRADTQYF. The DNA of the CDR3 is TGTGCCAGCAGCTACAGGGCAGATACGCAGTATTTT. The gene calls are TRBV7-9 and TRBJ2-3; the D gene is possibly TRBD1 (6 bases). Trimming cost V 4 bases and J 4 bases, with 6 bases left between them. CDR3 length equals 12 residues. Germline assignment: CDR1 SEHNR and CDR2 FQNEAQ (reference sequence). Together with reference TRBV7-9 and TRBJ2-3, the CDR3 gives the full variable domain: DTGVSQNPRHKITKRGQNVTFRCDPISEHNRLYWYRQTLGQGPEFLTYFQNEAQLEKSRLLSDRFSAERPKGSFSTLEIQRTEQGDSAMYLCASSYRADTQYFGPGTRLTVL.

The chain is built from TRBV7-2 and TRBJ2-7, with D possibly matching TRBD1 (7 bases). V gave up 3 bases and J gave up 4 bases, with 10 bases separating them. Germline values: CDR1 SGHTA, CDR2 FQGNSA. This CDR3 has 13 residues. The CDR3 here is CASSFAGGYEQYF. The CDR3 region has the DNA TGTGCCAGCAGCTTCGCAGGGGGGTACGAGCAGTACTTC.

The CDR3 nucleotides are TGCGCCAGCAGTCAATGGGGCCTACTCAGGGGTGGATATAATTCACCCCTCCACTTT. Translation: CASSQWGLLRGGYNSPLHF. The rearrangement joins TRBV23-1 to TRBJ1-6; the D gene is possibly TRBD1 (6 bases). TRBV23-1 is labeled an ORF, and its function is uncertain. The germline V and J ends were trimmed by 1 base and 4 bases, with 20 bases remaining between them. This CDR3 comprises 19 residues.

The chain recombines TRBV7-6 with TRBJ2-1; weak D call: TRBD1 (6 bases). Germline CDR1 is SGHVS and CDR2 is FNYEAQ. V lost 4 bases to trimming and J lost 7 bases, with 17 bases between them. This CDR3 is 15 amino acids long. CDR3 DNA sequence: TGTGCCAGCAGCTACGGACAGACCAACGGGAATGAGCAGTTCTTC. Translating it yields CASSYGQTNGNEQFF.

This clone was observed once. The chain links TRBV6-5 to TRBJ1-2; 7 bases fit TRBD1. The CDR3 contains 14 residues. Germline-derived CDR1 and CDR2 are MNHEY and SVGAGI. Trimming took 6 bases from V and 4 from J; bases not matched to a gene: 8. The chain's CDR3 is CASSETGKPYGYTF. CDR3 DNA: TGTGCCAGCAGCGAGACAGGGAAGCCCTATGGCTACACCTTC.

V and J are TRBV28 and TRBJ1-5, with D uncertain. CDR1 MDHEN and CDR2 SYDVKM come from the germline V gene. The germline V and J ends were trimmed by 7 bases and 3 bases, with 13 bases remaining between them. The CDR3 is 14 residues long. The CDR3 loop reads CASTLPGPNQPQHF. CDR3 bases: TGTGCCAGCACCCTCCCAGGCCCCAATCAGCCCCAGCATTTT.

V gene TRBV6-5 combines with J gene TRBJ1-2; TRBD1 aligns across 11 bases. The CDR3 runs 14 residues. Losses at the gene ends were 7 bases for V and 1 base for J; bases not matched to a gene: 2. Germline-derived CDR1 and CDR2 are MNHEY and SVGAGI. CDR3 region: CASKGQGVNYGYTF. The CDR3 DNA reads TGTGCCAGCAAGGGACAGGGGGTTAACTATGGCTACACCTTC.

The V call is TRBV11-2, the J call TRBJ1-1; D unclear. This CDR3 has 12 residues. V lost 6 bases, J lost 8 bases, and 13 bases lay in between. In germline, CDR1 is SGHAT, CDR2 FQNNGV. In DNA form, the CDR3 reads TGTGCCAGCAGAAAAGGGAGGTCCGAAGCTTTCTTT. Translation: CASRKGRSEAFF.

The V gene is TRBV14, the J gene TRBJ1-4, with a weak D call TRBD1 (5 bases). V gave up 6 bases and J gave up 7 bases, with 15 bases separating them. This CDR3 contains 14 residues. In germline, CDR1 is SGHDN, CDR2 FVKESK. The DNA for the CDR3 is TGTGCCAGCAGTCCCACGGGGGACGGTGAAAAACTGTTTTTT. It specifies CASSPTGDGEKLFF.

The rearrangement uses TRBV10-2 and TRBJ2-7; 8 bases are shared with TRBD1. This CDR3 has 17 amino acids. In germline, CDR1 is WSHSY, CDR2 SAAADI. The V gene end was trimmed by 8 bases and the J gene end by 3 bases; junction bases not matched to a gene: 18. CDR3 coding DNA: TGCGCCAGCTATGATTTCAGGGGGCGAAAGGATTACTACGAGCAGTACTTC. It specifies CASYDFRGRKDYYEQYF.